A single sample is the source of the 5 T cell receptor beta chains below, sequenced in a study of blood T cell repertoires in COVID-19. The repertoire was sequenced with immunoSEQ multiplex PCR; TCRdb's copy has only in-frame clones and lacks some. The table has approximately 280,000 clones, nearly 90% seen once; the top ten hold roughly 1.9%. Source material: PBMCs or T cells enriched from blood (not recorded which). Receptors originate from a woman in her fifties or sixties who had recovered from COVID-19.

The rearrangement uses TRBV27 and TRBJ2-7; maybe TRBD2 (5 bases). There are 14 residues in the CDR3. V lost 6 bases and J 0 bases, leaving 12 bases between the germline ends. Germline lookup yields CDR1 MNHEY and CDR2 SMNVEV (reference sequence). The chain's CDR3 is CASRRVDGSYEQYF. CDR3 sequence (DNA): TGTGCCAGCAGGCGGGTCGATGGCTCCTACGAGCAGTACTTC.

J is TRBJ2-5 and V is TRBV5-1; D is perhaps TRBD1 (6 bases). Germline V gives CDR1 SGHRS, CDR2 YFSETQ. The V end was cut by 0 bases, the J end by 5 bases, with 14 bases between. This CDR3 region has 15 residues. The CDR3 loop is CASSLEGGRWETQYF. Here the CDR3 DNA reads TGCGCCAGCAGCTTGGAAGGGGGTCGATGGGAGACCCAGTACTTC.

The chain is built from TRBV27 and TRBJ2-3, with D maybe TRBD1 (6 bases). Per the germline V gene, CDR1 is MNHEY and CDR2 is SMNVEV (reference sequence). V was trimmed by 5 bases and J by 1 base, leaving 13 bases between them. CDR3 size: 15 residues. The CDR3 region has the DNA TGTGCCAGCAGTCCACCGGGACACGGCACAGATACGCAGTATTTT. It specifies CASSPPGHGTDTQYF.

The chain is built from TRBV18 and TRBJ1-5; maybe TRBD1 (5 bases). The CDR3 runs to 16 residues. Per germline, CDR1 KGHSH and CDR2 LQKENI. V lost 0 bases to trimming and J lost 2 bases, with 11 bases between them. The CDR3, as DNA: TGTGCCAGCTCACCACCCGGGGGAGCGGGCAATCAGCCCCAGCATTTT. Protein sequence: CASSPPGGAGNQPQHF.

V usage is TRBV28 and J usage is TRBJ1-3, with D perhaps matching TRBD1 (6 bases). V was cut by 3 bases and J by 6 bases, with 9 bases left in between. The CDR3 runs to 13 residues. Germline assignment: CDR1 MDHEN and CDR2 SYDVKM. The CDR3 loop reads CASSFAGENTIYF. The CDR3 coding sequence is TGTGCCAGCAGTTTCGCAGGGGAAAACACCATATATTTT.